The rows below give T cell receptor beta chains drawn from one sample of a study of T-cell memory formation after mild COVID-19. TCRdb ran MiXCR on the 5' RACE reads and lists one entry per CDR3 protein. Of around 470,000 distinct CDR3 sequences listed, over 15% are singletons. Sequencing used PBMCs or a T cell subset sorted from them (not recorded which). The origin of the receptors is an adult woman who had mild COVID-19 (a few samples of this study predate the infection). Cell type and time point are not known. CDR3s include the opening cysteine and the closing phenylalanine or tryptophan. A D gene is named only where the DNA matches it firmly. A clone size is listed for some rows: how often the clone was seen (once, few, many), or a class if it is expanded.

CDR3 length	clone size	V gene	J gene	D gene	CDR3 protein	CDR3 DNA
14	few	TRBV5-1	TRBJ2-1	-	CASSFDGGGNEQFF	TGCGCCAGCAGCTTCGATGGGGGCGGGAATGAGCAGTTCTTC
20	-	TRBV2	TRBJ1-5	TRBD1	CASSPPLVTGSLNSNQPQHF	TGTGCCAGCAGTCCACCCCTCGTGACAGGGTCCCTTAATAGCAATCAGCCCCAGCATTTT
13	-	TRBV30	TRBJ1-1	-	CAWRIQGNTEAFF	TGTGCCTGGAGGATACAGGGAAACACTGAAGCTTTCTTT
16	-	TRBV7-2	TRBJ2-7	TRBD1	CASSPVGTGKSDEQYF	TGTGCCAGCAGCCCAGTTGGGACAGGGAAAAGTGACGAGCAGTACTTC
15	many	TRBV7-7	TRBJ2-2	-	CASSLAASVPGELFF	TGTGCTAGCAGCTTAGCGGCGTCGGTCCCCGGGGAGCTGTTTTTT
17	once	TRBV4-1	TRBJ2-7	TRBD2	CASSQESRGGGSYEQYF	TGCGCCAGCAGCCAAGAGTCCCGCGGCGGGGGGTCCTACGAGCAGTACTTC
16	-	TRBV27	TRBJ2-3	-	CASSPYSGLGVDTQYF	TGTGCCAGCAGTCCATATTCCGGACTGGGTGTGGATACGCAGTATTTT
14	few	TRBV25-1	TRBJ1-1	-	CASSGGTPGTEAFF	TGTGCCAGCAGTGGAGGGACTCCCGGCACTGAAGCTTTCTTT
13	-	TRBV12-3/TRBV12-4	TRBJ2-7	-	CASSPGAYYEQYF	TGTGCCAGCAGTCCAGGGGCGTATTACGAGCAGTACTTC
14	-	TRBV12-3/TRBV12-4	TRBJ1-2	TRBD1	CASSLVTGDYGYTF	TGTGCCAGCAGTTTGGTGACAGGGGACTATGGCTACACCTTC
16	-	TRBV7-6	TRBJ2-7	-	CASSLKTELGSYEQYF	TGTGCCAGCAGCTTGAAGACTGAACTGGGGTCCTACGAGCAGTACTTC
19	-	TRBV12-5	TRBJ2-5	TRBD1	CASGLVHLTRDRGKETQYF	TGTGCTAGTGGTTTGGTACATCTCACCCGGGACAGAGGGAAGGAGACCCAGTACTTC
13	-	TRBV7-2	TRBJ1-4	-	CASSWVGNEKLFF	TGTGCCAGCAGCTGGGTTGGTAATGAAAAACTGTTTTTT
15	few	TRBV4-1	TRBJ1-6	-	CASSLRDGLYSPLHF	TGCGCCAGCAGCTTAAGGGACGGACTATATTCACCCCTCCACTTT
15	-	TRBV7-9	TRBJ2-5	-	CASSLGLGERETQYF	TGTGCCAGCAGCTTAGGACTAGGAGAGCGAGAGACCCAGTACTTC
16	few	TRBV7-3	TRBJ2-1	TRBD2	CASSPTSGRAYNEQFF	TGTGCCAGCAGCCCTACTAGCGGGAGGGCCTACAATGAGCAGTTCTTC
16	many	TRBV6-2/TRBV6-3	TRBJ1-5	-	CASSPGTPDSNQPQHF	TGTGCCAGCAGCCCCGGGACACCGGATAGCAATCAGCCCCAGCATTTT
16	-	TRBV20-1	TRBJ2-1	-	CSARAETSMAYYEQFF	TGCAGTGCTAGGGCGGAAACTAGTATGGCCTATTATGAGCAGTTCTTC
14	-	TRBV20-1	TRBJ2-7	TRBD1	CSASPGTASYEQYF	TGCAGTGCTAGCCCAGGGACAGCGAGCTACGAGCAGTACTTC
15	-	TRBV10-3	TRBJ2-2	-	CAISILLGEAGELFF	TGTGCCATCAGTATTCTCCTGGGGGAAGCCGGGGAGCTGTTTTTT
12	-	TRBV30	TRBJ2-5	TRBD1	CAWTTGVEMRYF	TGTGCCTGGACTACAGGGGTGGAGATGAGGTACTTC
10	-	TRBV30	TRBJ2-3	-	CAWTGDTQYF	TGTGCCTGGACGGGAGATACGCAGTATTTT
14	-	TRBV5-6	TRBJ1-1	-	CASSLANRGRDAFF	TGTGCCAGCAGCTTGGCCAACCGGGGACGAGATGCTTTCTTT
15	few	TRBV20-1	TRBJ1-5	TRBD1	CSAVPGTGGYQPQHF	TGCAGTGCCGTTCCCGGGACAGGGGGTTATCAGCCCCAGCATTTT
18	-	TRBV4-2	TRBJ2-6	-	CASSQDGQGRSGANVLTF	TGTGCCAGCAGCCAAGATGGGCAGGGAAGGTCTGGGGCCAACGTCCTGACTTTC
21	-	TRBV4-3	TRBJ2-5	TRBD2	CASSQALLPNSDLVRGETQYF	TGCGCCAGCAGCCAGGCCCTACTACCCAACTCGGACCTTGTGCGGGGGGAGACCCAGTACTTC
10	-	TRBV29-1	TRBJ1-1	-	CSVESTEAFF	TGCAGCGTTGAGAGTACTGAAGCTTTCTTT
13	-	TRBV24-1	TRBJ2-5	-	CATSDWGLETQYF	TGTGCCACCAGTGATTGGGGTCTTGAGACCCAGTACTTC
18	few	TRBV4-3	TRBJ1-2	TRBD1	CASSQDLAGTGENYGYTF	TGCGCCAGCAGCCAAGATTTGGCCGGGACAGGGGAAAACTATGGCTACACCTTC
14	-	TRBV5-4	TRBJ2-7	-	CASSSKRGSYEQYF	TGTGCCAGCAGCTCGAAAAGGGGGTCCTACGAGCAGTACTTC
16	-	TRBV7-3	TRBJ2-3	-	CASSLNGGANTDTQYF	TGTGCCAGCAGCTTAAACGGGGGCGCCAACACAGATACGCAGTATTTT
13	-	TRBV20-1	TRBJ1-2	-	CSISTLAPYGYTF	TGCAGCATCTCGACCCTCGCTCCCTATGGCTACACCTTC
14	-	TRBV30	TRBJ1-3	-	CAWNQRTAGNTIYF	TGTGCCTGGAACCAGAGGACAGCTGGAAACACCATATATTTT
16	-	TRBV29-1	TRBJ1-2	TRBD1	CSVQAGQGIIGRGYTF	TGCAGCGTGCAGGCGGGACAGGGAATTATAGGCCGTGGCTACACCTTC
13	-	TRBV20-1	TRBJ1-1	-	CSARGLGNTEAFF	TGCAGTGCTAGGGGACTAGGCAACACTGAAGCTTTCTTT
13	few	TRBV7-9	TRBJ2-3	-	CASSLGSLDTQYF	TGTGCCAGCAGCTTAGGATCCCTCGATACGCAGTATTTT
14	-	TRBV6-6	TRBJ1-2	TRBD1	CASSYLRTGKVYTF	TGTGCCAGCAGTTACCTTAGGACAGGGAAAGTCTACACCTTC
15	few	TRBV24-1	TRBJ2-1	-	CATSPTGRNYNEQFF	TGTGCCACCAGTCCTACAGGGAGGAACTACAATGAGCAGTTCTTC
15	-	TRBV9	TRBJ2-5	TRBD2	CASSVTGLVQETQYF	TGTGCCAGCAGCGTAACGGGACTAGTACAAGAGACCCAGTACTTC
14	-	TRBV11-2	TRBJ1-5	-	CASSSRGYGQPQHF	TGTGCCAGCAGCTCTCGGGGCTATGGGCAGCCCCAGCATTTT
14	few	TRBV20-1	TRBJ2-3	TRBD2	CSAGPAGGPDTQYF	TGCAGTGCAGGGCCAGCGGGAGGCCCAGATACGCAGTATTTT
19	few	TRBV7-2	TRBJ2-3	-	CASSLRSGGQAVRTDTQYF	TGTGCCAGCAGCTTACGTTCGGGGGGCCAGGCCGTTCGGACAGATACGCAGTATTTT
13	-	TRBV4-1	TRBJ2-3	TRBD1	CASSRGRIDTQYF	TGCGCCAGCAGCAGGGGGCGCATAGATACGCAGTATTTT
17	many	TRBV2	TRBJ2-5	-	CASSERKTSRPKETQYF	TGTGCCAGCAGTGAAAGAAAGACTAGTAGGCCGAAAGAGACCCAGTACTTC
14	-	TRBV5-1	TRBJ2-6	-	CASRTTPGANVLTF	TGCGCCAGCAGAACGACCCCTGGGGCCAACGTCCTGACTTTC
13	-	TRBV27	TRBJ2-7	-	CASSYTSPDEQYF	TGTGCCAGCAGTTATACTAGCCCGGACGAGCAGTACTTC
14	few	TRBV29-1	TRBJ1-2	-	CSTSLGPESNGYTF	TGCAGCACCAGCCTCGGACCCGAGTCAAATGGCTACACCTTC
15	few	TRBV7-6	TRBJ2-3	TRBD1	CASSSSGGETDTQYF	TGTGCCAGCAGCTCCTCAGGGGGCGAGACAGATACGCAGTATTTT
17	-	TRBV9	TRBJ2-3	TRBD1	CASSVSFGDRDTDTQYF	TGTGCCAGCAGCGTGTCATTCGGAGACAGGGACACAGATACGCAGTATTTT